This T cell receptor beta chain was sequenced during a study of blood T cell repertoires in COVID-19 (dated by TCRdb to the early 2020s). Study-level background: Samples covering the acute and convalescent phases of COVID-19 were provided by collaborators in the United States, Italy and Spain. The prospective study material was composed of cDNA or gDNA derived from T cells, B-cell-depleted T cells, or PBMCs. Deeply sampled blood TCRbeta repertoires from subjects exposed to, actively infected with, or recovered from COVID-19 were included in the dataset. A freely available public database, intended as a resource for researchers studying the immune response to SARS-CoV-2, is where the repertoires were released. The samples were drawn from two sources: the first 160 participants of the ongoing ImmuneRACE study, and fewer than 1,500 subjects contributed by 6 global collaborators. Sample metadata almost always included a de-identified subject ID, COVID-19 status, age in years and sex. Where HLA class I and class II types were available, the types were taken from metadata supplied by the sample provider, not from assay-based typing.

Note on this clone: No cognate antigen has been identified for it. Nothing much larger sits one base from this clone, and base qualities are not available.

In the prospective study, participants were 18 to 89 years old, resided in about two dozen geographic areas of the United States, and were enrolled through a virtual design. Cohort assignment in the prospective study relied on participant-reported clinical history from a screening survey and a study questionnaire. Recovered participants in ImmuneRACE Cohort 3 were defined as having two consecutive negative NP/OP PCR tests, clearance from a healthcare professional, or resolution of symptoms. In the prospective study, whole blood, serum and a nasopharyngeal or oropharyngeal swab were collected from each participant by mobile phlebotomists. Prospective study participants could optionally give additional blood draws and questionnaires over an approximately 2-month period. Blood samples from the prospective study were shipped frozen or at room temperature prior to DNA extraction. TCRbeta CDR3 regions were amplified from genomic DNA using the immunoSEQ Assay, a bias-controlled multiplex PCR. Per the authors' processing: The number of nucleated cells in each sample was estimated by amplification of reference gene primers within the assay. To quantify the absolute abundance of each unique TCRbeta CDR3 rearrangement, sequence reads were collapsed and filtered. Productive Simpson clonality was computed per sample as the square root of Simpson's diversity index over productive rearrangements. TCRdb provides this immuneACCESS table in a form limited to in-frame rearrangements. Some clones are lacking; in checked studies, under half of them reflect an unresolved V gene, and why the rest are absent is not known. That table furnishes V, J and clone size, whereas the DNA furnished D and trimming. This sample lists about 290,000 clones; around 90% were detected once. The leading ten clones occupy 1.5% to 2% of the sample.

Points the paper makes about the study in general: The quantity of clinical and demographic metadata differed by source and by participant and was supplied without curation.

What was sequenced was PBMCs or T cells enriched from blood (not recorded which). The TCR originated in a woman in her thirties or forties who had recovered from COVID-19.

The CDR3 reads CASRPAGTSGGDADTQYF. The DNA reads as follows: TGCGCCAGCAGGCCCGCTGGGACTAGCGGGGGGGACGCAGATACGCAGTATTTT. The chain is made from TRBV5-1 and TRBJ2-3; 16 bases in the junction line up with TRBD2. V loses 5 bases at its end and J loses 4 bases; junction bases beyond the gene matches: 10. Spanning cysteine to phenylalanine, the CDR3 consists of 18 amino acids. Left in the record is the CDR3 DNA by itself, 54 bases read in frame from the first base. The germline V gene yields SGHRS for CDR1 and YFSETQ for CDR2.